Included here is one T cell receptor beta chain sequence, with context. Noted time point: after dendritic cell vaccination, including at tumor progression/relapse. TCRdb's copy holds only in-frame clones and misses some; the assay was immunoSEQ multiplex PCR. Of 65,000 or so clones in the sample, approximately 86% were seen once. The source of the sample is a study of glioma-infiltrating T cells after dendritic cell vaccination. CDR1 and CDR2 (germline): SGHRS, YFSETQ. The CDR3 contains 15 residues. With 5 bases clipped from V and 3 bases from J, the junction kept 7 bases outside the gene matches. This chain links TRBV5-1 with TRBJ1-5; 8 bases are shared with TRBD1. The source was blood, collected after dendritic cell vaccination. This clonotype was obtained from a human donor with glioblastoma. The CDR3 region has the DNA TGCGCCAGCAGTCTCGGACAGGGCCCCAATCAGCCCCAGCATTTT. It is translated as CASSLGQGPNQPQHF.